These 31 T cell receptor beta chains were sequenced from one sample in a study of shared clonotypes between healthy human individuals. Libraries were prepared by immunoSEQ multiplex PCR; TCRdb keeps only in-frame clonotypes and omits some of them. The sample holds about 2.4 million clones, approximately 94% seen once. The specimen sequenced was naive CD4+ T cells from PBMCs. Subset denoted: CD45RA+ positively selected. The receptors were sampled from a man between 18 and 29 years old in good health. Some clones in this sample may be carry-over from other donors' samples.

This chain's CDR3 is CASSTRGTGRNIQYF. CDR3 in DNA: TGTGCCAGTAGTACCCGCGGGACAGGGAGGAACATTCAGTACTTC. The chain is built from TRBV19 and TRBJ2-4; 9 bases are a match to TRBD1. The CDR3 loop spans 15 amino acids. With 4 bases clipped from V and 7 bases from J, the junction kept 8 bases outside the gene matches. The germline V gene has CDR1 LNHDA and CDR2 SQIVND (reference sequence).

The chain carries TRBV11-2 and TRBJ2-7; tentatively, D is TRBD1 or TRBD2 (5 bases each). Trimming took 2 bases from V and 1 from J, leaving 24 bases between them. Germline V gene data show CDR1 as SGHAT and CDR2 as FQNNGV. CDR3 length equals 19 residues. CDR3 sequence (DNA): TGTGCCAGCAGCTTACGGCCAGGGCAGGGAAAGGGACGGTCCTACGAGCAGTACTTC. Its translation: CASSLRPGQGKGRSYEQYF.

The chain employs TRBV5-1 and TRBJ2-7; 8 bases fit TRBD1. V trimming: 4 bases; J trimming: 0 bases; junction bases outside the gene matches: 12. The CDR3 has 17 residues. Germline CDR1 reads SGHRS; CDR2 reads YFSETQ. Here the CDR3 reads CASSPTGTGSLSYEQYF. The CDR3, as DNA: TGCGCCAGCAGCCCCACCGGGACAGGCTCCCTCTCCTACGAGCAGTACTTC.

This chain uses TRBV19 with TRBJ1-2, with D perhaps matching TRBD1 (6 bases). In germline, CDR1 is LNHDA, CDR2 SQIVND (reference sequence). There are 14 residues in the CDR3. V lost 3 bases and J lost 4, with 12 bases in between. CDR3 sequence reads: CASSIPGGVYGYTF. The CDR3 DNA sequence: TGTGCCAGTAGTATCCCCGGGGGCGTCTATGGCTACACCTTC.

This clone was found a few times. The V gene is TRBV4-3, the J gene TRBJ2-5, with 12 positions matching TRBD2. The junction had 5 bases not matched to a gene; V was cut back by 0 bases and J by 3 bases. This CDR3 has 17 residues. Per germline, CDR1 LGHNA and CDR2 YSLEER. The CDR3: CASSQDLGLAGKETQYF. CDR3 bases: TGCGCCAGCAGCCAAGATCTAGGACTAGCGGGAAAAGAGACCCAGTACTTC.

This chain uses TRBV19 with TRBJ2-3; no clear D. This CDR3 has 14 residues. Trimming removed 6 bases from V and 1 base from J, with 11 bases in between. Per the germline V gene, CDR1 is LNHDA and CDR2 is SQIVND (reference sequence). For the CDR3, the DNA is TGTGCCAGTAGACGGGTGGGTGGCACAGATACGCAGTATTTT. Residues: CASRRVGGTDTQYF.

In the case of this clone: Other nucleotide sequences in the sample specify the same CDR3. Written as DNA, the CDR3 is TGTGCCAGCAGCATGACGGGGAGCTCCTACGAGCAGTACTTC. Translated: CASSMTGSSYEQYF. The rearrangement uses TRBV28 and TRBJ2-7; the D gene is possibly TRBD2 (5 bases). The CDR3 is made up of 14 amino acids. Looked up from germline, CDR1 is MDHEN and CDR2 is SYDVKM. Trimming left V 6 bases short and J 0 bases short, with 12 bases between.

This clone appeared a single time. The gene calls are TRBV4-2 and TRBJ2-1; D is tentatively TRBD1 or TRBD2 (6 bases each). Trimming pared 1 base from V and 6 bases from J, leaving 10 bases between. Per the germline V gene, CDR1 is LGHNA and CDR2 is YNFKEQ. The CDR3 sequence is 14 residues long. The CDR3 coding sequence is TGTGCCAGCAGCCAAGCGGGGGCTTTCAATGAGCAGTTCTTC. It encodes CASSQAGAFNEQFF.

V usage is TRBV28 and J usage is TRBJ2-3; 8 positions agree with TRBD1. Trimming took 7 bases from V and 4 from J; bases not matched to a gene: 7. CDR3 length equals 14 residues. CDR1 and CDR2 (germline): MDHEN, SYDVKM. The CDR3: CASISTGDADTQYF. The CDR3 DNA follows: TGTGCCAGCATCTCGACAGGGGACGCAGATACGCAGTATTTT.

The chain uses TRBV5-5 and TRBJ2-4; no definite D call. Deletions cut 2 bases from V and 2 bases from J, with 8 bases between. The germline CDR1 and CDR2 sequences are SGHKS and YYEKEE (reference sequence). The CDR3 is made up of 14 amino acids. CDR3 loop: CASSFTAPKNIQYF. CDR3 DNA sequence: TGTGCCAGCAGCTTCACAGCGCCCAAAAACATTCAGTACTTC.

CDR3 in amino acids: CASSPLFGNTEAFF. CDR3 bases: TGTGCCAGCTCACCACTATTTGGGAACACTGAAGCTTTCTTT. The gene calls are TRBV18 and TRBJ1-1; D remains unclear. CDR1 KGHSH and CDR2 LQKENI come from the germline V gene. V was clipped by 1 base and J by 1 base, with 7 bases between them. The CDR3 has 14 amino acids. Supplemented by reference TRBV18 and TRBJ1-1, the full variable domain reads NAGVMQNPRHLVRRRGQEARLRCSPMKGHSHVYWYRQLPEEGLKFMVYLQKENIIDESGMPKERFSAEFPKEGPSILRIQQVVRGDSAAYFCASSPLFGNTEAFFGQGTRLTVV.

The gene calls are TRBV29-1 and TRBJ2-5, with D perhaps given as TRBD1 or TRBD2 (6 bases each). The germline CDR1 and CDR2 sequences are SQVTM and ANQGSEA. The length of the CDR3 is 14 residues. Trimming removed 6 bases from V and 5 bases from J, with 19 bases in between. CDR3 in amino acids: CSVVPGGQAETQYF. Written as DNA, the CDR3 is TGCAGCGTCGTACCCGGGGGCCAGGCGGAGACCCAGTACTTC.

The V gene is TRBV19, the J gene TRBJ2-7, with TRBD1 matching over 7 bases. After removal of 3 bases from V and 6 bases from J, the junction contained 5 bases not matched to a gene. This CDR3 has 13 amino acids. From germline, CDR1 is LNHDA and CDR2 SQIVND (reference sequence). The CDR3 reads CASSIGTEGEQYF. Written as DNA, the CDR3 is TGTGCCAGTAGTATCGGGACAGAGGGCGAGCAGTACTTC.

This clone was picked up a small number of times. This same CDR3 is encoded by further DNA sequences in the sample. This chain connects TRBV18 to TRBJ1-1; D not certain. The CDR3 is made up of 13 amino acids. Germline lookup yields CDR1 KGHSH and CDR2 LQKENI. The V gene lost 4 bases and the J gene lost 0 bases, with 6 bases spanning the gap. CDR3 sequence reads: CASSLTLNTEAFF. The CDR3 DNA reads TGTGCCAGCTCACTTACACTGAACACTGAAGCTTTCTTT.

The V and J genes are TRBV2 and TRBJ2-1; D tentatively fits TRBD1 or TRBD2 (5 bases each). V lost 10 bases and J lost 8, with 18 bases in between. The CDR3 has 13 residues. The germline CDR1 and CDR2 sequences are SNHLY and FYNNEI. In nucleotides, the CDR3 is TGTGCCAACGAATGGGACCGAGGGGATGAGCAGTTCTTC. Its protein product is CANEWDRGDEQFF.

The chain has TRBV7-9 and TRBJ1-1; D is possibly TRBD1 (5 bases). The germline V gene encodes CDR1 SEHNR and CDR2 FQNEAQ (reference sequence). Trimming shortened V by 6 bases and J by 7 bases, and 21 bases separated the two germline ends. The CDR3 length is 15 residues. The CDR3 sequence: CASRPSREGPLEAFF. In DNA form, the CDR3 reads TGTGCCAGCAGGCCTTCTCGGGAGGGACCACTTGAAGCTTTCTTT. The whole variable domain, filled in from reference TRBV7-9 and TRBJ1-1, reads DTGVSQNPRHKITKRGQNVTFRCDPISEHNRLYWYRQTLGQGPEFLTYFQNEAQLEKSRLLSDRFSAERPKGSFSTLEIQRTEQGDSAMYLCASRPSREGPLEAFFGQGTRLTVV.

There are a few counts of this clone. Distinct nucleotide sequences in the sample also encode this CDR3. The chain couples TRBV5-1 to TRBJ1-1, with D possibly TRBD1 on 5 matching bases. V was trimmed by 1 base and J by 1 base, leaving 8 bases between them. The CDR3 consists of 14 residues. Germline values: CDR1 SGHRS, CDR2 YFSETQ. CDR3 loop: CASSLQGSNTEAFF. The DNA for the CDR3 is TGCGCCAGCAGCTTGCAGGGATCGAACACTGAAGCTTTCTTT.

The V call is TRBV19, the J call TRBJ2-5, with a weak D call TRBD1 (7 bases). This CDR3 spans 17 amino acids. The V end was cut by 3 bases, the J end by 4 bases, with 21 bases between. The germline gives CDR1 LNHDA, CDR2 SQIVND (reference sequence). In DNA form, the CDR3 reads TGTGCCAGTAGTATCCCCTCAGGGGGAGGATGGGGAGAGACCCAGTACTTC. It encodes CASSIPSGGGWGETQYF.

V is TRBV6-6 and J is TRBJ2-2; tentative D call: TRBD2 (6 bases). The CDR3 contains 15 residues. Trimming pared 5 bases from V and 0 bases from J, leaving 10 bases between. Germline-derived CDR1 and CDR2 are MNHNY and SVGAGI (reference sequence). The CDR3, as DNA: TGTGCCAGCAGTGGCGGGACTGCGAACACCGGGGAGCTGTTTTTT. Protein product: CASSGGTANTGELFF.

CDR3 region: CASSTSGTGETQYF. As DNA, the CDR3 is TGTGCCAGCAGCACCTCGGGGACAGGAGAGACCCAGTACTTC. The chain carries TRBV7-2 and TRBJ2-5; 8 bases agree with TRBD1. There are 14 residues in the CDR3. The V and J ends lost 5 bases and 4 bases, in that order; junction bases with no gene match: 6. Germline V lookup: CDR1 SGHTA, CDR2 FQGNSA.

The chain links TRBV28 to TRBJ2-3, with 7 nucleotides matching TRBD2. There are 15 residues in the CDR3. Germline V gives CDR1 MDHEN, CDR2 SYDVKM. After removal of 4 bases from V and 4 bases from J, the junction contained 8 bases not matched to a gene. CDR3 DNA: TGTGCCAGCAGTTCGGGGACTATCGGGGCAGATACGCAGTATTTT. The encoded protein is CASSSGTIGADTQYF.

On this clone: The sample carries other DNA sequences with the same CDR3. CDR3 sequence: CASSLGTSGSNEQFF. In DNA form, the CDR3 reads TGTGCCAGCAGCTTGGGTACTAGCGGGAGCAATGAGCAGTTCTTC. V gene TRBV7-2 combines with J gene TRBJ2-1, with TRBD2 matching 11 bases. The CDR3 is 15 residues long. V trimming: 3 bases; J trimming: 6 bases; junction bases outside the gene matches: 4. Germline assignment: CDR1 SGHTA and CDR2 FQGNSA.

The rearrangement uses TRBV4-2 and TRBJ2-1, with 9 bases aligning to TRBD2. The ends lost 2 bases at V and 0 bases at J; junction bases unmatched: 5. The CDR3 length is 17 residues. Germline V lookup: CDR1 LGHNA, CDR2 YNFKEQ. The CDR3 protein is CASSQRAGGSSYNEQFF. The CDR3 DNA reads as TGTGCCAGCAGCCAAAGGGCGGGAGGGAGCTCCTACAATGAGCAGTTCTTC.

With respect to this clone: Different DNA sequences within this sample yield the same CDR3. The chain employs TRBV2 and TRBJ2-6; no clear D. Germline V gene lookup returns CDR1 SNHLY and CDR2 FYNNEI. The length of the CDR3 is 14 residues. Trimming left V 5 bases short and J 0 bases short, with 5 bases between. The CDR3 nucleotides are TGTGCCAGCAGTCCGAGCTCTGGGGCCAACGTCCTGACTTTC. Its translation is CASSPSSGANVLTF.

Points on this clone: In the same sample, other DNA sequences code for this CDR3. The CDR3 bases are TGTGCCAGCAGGGAGGACAGGGCTGGGGAGACCCAGTACTTC. Protein product: CASREDRAGETQYF. The rearrangement uses TRBV6-1 and TRBJ2-5; 8 bases are a match to TRBD1. This CDR3 is 14 amino acids long. Per germline, CDR1 MNHNS and CDR2 SASEGT. J gave up 5 bases and V 6 bases, and 8 bases lay outside the gene matches.

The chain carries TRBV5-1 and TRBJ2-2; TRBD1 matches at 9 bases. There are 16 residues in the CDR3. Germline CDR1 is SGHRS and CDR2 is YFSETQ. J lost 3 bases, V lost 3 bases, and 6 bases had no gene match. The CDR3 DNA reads TGCGCCAGCAGCTGGTACAGGGGGCAAGACACCGGGGAGCTGTTTTTT. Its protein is CASSWYRGQDTGELFF.

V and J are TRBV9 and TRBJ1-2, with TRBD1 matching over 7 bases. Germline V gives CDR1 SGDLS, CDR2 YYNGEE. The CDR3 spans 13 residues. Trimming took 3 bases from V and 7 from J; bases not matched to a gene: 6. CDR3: CASSERQGGGYTF. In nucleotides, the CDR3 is TGTGCCAGCAGCGAACGACAGGGAGGTGGCTACACCTTC.

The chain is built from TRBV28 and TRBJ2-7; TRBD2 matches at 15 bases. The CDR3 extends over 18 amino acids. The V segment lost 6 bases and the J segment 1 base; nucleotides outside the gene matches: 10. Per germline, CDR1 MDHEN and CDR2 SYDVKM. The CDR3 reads CASSPGTSGRKRSYEQYF. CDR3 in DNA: TGTGCCAGCAGCCCTGGGACTAGCGGGAGGAAGAGATCCTACGAGCAGTACTTC.

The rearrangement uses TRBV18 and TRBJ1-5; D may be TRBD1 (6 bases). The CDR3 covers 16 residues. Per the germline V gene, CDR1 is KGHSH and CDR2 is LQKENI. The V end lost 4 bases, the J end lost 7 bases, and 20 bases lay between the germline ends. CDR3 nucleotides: TGTGCCAGCTCACGATCTACAACAGGGACGAACCAGCCCCAGCATTTT. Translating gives CASSRSTTGTNQPQHF. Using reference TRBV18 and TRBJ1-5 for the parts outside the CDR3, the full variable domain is NAGVMQNPRHLVRRRGQEARLRCSPMKGHSHVYWYRQLPEEGLKFMVYLQKENIIDESGMPKERFSAEFPKEGPSILRIQQVVRGDSAAYFCASSRSTTGTNQPQHFGDGTRLSIL.

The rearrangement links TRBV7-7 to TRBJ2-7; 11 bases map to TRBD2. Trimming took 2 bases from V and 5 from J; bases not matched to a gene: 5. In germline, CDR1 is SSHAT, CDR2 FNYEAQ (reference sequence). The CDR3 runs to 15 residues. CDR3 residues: CASSLTSGSKNEQYF. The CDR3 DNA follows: TGTGCCAGCAGCTTAACTAGCGGGAGTAAGAACGAGCAGTACTTC.

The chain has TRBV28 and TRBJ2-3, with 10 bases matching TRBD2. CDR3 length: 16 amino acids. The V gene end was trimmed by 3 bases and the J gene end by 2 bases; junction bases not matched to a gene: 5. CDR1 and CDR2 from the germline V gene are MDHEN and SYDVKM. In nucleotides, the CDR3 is TGTGCCAGCAGTTTCGCTAGCGGGAGTGTCACAGATACGCAGTATTTT. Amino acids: CASSFASGSVTDTQYF.